Reported below is one TCR beta chain. Clones were read by immunoSEQ multiplex PCR, and TCRdb kept only the in-frame ones, dropping some. The sample consists of 65,000 to 80,000 clones, over 85% of them appearing once. This sample was included in a study of T cell changes during pregnancy in multiple sclerosis. The CDR3 contains 15 residues. The germline CDR1 and CDR2 sequences are SGHNT and YYREEE (reference sequence). The V end was cut by 1 base, the J end by 0 bases, with 8 bases between. The TCR was taken from a female donor with multiple sclerosis, enrolled in a pregnancy study. The genes are TRBV5-4 and TRBJ2-1; D remains unclear. Here the sequenced sample was CD4+ T cells from peripheral blood mononuclear cells, taken before pregnancy. CDR3 in amino acids: CASSLSGPSYNEQFF. The CDR3 region has the DNA TGTGCCAGCAGCTTGTCTGGCCCCTCCTACAATGAGCAGTTCTTC.